The text below deals with one T cell receptor (beta chain). Its antigen is as yet unknown. The sample originates from a study of shared clonotypes between healthy human individuals. Study-level points and caveats: It was only blood that was sampled, and tissue repertoires likely differ.

The germline CDR1 and CDR2 sequences are SGHVS and FQNEAQ. The CDR3 sequence is 13 residues long. V gave up 3 bases and J gave up 2 bases, with 7 bases separating them. Data came from immunoSEQ multiplex PCR; TCRdb stores just in-frame clones and leaves some out. The sample holds about half a million clones, almost 80% seen once. The source is a woman between 40 and 50 years old in good health. Some clones in this sample may be carry-over from other donors' samples. Input material: PBMCs. The chain has TRBV7-8 and TRBJ1-2; D is unclear. CDR3 coding DNA: TGTGCCAGCAGCTTCGCAGAAAACTATGGCTACACCTTC. This encodes CASSFAENYGYTF.